This is a list of T cell receptor beta chains from one sample in a study of long-term antiretroviral therapy in people with HIV. Some clones are missing from TCRdb's copy, which holds only in-frame ones; the method was immunoSEQ multiplex PCR. Altogether tens of thousands of clones are present, approximately 80% being singletons, with the ten largest covering approximately 9.3%. The sample was unsorted PBMCs, taken 1.2 years after starting antiretroviral therapy. Receptors were obtained from a woman between 40 and 50 years old with HIV. CDR3s include the opening cysteine and the closing phenylalanine or tryptophan. The order of the fields is V gene, clone size, D gene, J gene, CDR3 protein, CDR3 DNA. D genes are given only for firm matches. Clone size is shown for a subset of rows, as once, few, many or a class of expanded clone.

v_call: TRBV18; clone_size: NA; d_call: NA; j_call: TRBJ2-1; cdr3_aa: CASSQTGVNGEQFF; cdr3_nt: TGTGCCAGCTCACAAACGGGAGTAAACGGTGAGCAGTTCTTC
v_call: TRBV7-9; clone_size: NA; d_call: NA; j_call: TRBJ1-4; cdr3_aa: CASSTGEKLFF; cdr3_nt: TGTGCCAGCAGCACAGGGGAAAAACTGTTTTTT
v_call: TRBV29-1; clone_size: once; d_call: TRBD2; j_call: TRBJ2-2; cdr3_aa: CSGSSLAGALTGELFF; cdr3_nt: TGCAGCGGCTCTTCCCTAGCGGGAGCTTTAACCGGGGAGCTGTTTTTT
v_call: TRBV15; clone_size: NA; d_call: NA; j_call: TRBJ1-1; cdr3_aa: CATSSAGMNTEAFF; cdr3_nt: TGTGCCACCAGCAGCGCAGGGATGAACACTGAAGCTTTCTTT
v_call: TRBV7-9; clone_size: NA; d_call: TRBD1; j_call: TRBJ2-1; cdr3_aa: CASSLGQGNEQFF; cdr3_nt: TGTGCCAGCAGCTTAGGACAGGGAAATGAGCAGTTCTTC
v_call: TRBV9; clone_size: NA; d_call: NA; j_call: TRBJ2-3; cdr3_aa: CASSVYASTDTQYF; cdr3_nt: TGTGCCAGCAGCGTATATGCTAGCACAGATACGCAGTATTTT
v_call: TRBV29-1; clone_size: NA; d_call: NA; j_call: TRBJ1-2; cdr3_aa: CSVEDSRTPPPYGYTF; cdr3_nt: TGCAGCGTTGAAGATTCCCGGACTCCTCCGCCTTATGGCTACACCTTC
v_call: TRBV5-4; clone_size: NA; d_call: NA; j_call: TRBJ1-4; cdr3_aa: CASSLGGSGEKLFF; cdr3_nt: TGTGCCAGCAGCTTGGGAGGGAGCGGAGAAAAACTGTTTTTT
v_call: TRBV5-1; clone_size: NA; d_call: TRBD1; j_call: TRBJ1-1; cdr3_aa: CASSLQGEITEAFF; cdr3_nt: TGCGCCAGCAGCTTACAGGGGGAAATCACTGAAGCTTTCTTT
v_call: TRBV15; clone_size: few; d_call: NA; j_call: TRBJ2-2; cdr3_aa: CATSSPGANTGELFF; cdr3_nt: TGTGCCACCAGCAGTCCGGGGGCGAACACCGGGGAGCTGTTTTTT
v_call: TRBV2; clone_size: NA; d_call: NA; j_call: TRBJ1-1; cdr3_aa: CASMVEVTEAFF; cdr3_nt: TGTGCCAGCATGGTAGAGGTCACTGAAGCTTTCTTT
v_call: TRBV19; clone_size: NA; d_call: NA; j_call: TRBJ2-1; cdr3_aa: CASSIDLWGIEQFF; cdr3_nt: TGTGCCAGTAGTATAGATCTATGGGGTATAGAGCAGTTCTTC
v_call: TRBV28; clone_size: NA; d_call: NA; j_call: TRBJ2-5; cdr3_aa: CASRGETQYF; cdr3_nt: TGTGCCAGCAGGGGAGAGACCCAGTACTTC
v_call: TRBV19; clone_size: NA; d_call: NA; j_call: TRBJ2-3; cdr3_aa: CASSPAWGGGSAASDTQYF; cdr3_nt: TGTGCCAGTAGTCCCGCTTGGGGCGGGGGCTCGGCGGCATCCGATACGCAGTATTTT
v_call: TRBV18; clone_size: NA; d_call: TRBD1; j_call: TRBJ2-7; cdr3_aa: CASSRAGTDYEQYF; cdr3_nt: TGTGCCAGCTCACGGGCTGGGACAGACTACGAGCAGTACTTC
v_call: TRBV4-1; clone_size: NA; d_call: NA; j_call: TRBJ2-7; cdr3_aa: CASSQDGSGRSYEQYF; cdr3_nt: TGCGCCAGCAGCCAAGATGGGAGCGGGCGTTCCTACGAGCAGTACTTC
v_call: TRBV9; clone_size: NA; d_call: TRBD1; j_call: TRBJ1-1; cdr3_aa: CASSPSPGTGVVGEAFF; cdr3_nt: TGTGCCAGCAGCCCCTCCCCCGGGACAGGGGTCGTTGGTGAAGCTTTCTTT
v_call: TRBV15; clone_size: once; d_call: NA; j_call: TRBJ2-2; cdr3_aa: CATSNGGVGTGELFF; cdr3_nt: TGTGCCACCAGCAACGGAGGGGTCGGCACCGGGGAGCTGTTTTTT
v_call: TRBV27; clone_size: NA; d_call: NA; j_call: TRBJ2-2; cdr3_aa: CASTYSRVNGELFF; cdr3_nt: TGTGCCAGCACCTACTCCAGGGTGAACGGGGAGCTGTTTTTT
v_call: TRBV6-5; clone_size: NA; d_call: TRBD1; j_call: TRBJ1-2; cdr3_aa: CASSTQGRGGYTF; cdr3_nt: TGTGCCAGCAGCACACAGGGGAGAGGTGGCTACACCTTC
v_call: TRBV6-5; clone_size: NA; d_call: TRBD2; j_call: TRBJ2-1; cdr3_aa: CASSYGGRHNEQFF; cdr3_nt: TGTGCCAGCAGTTACGGCGGGAGGCACAATGAGCAGTTCTTC
v_call: TRBV7-2; clone_size: NA; d_call: TRBD1; j_call: TRBJ2-1; cdr3_aa: CASRPGTGYNEQFF; cdr3_nt: TGTGCCAGCAGACCCGGGACAGGGTACAATGAGCAGTTCTTC
v_call: TRBV4-3; clone_size: NA; d_call: TRBD1; j_call: TRBJ2-3; cdr3_aa: CASSRHGTESTDTQYF; cdr3_nt: TGCGCCAGCAGCCGGCACGGGACAGAGAGCACAGATACGCAGTATTTT
v_call: TRBV11-1; clone_size: NA; d_call: NA; j_call: TRBJ1-2; cdr3_aa: CASSPTTHSDYGYTF; cdr3_nt: TGTGCCAGCAGCCCGACGACCCATAGTGACTATGGCTACACCTTC
v_call: TRBV25-1; clone_size: NA; d_call: NA; j_call: TRBJ1-1; cdr3_aa: CACSGGQGYTEAFF; cdr3_nt: TGTGCCTGTAGCGGAGGGCAGGGGTATACTGAAGCTTTCTTT
v_call: TRBV7-9; clone_size: NA; d_call: TRBD2; j_call: TRBJ2-5; cdr3_aa: CASSLGTSGMYQETQYF; cdr3_nt: TGTGCCAGCAGCTTAGGGACTAGCGGGATGTACCAAGAGACCCAGTACTTC